A single sample is the source of the 24 T cell receptor beta chains below, sequenced in a study of T cells expressing NK-cell markers. TCRdb reprocessed the 5' RACE reads and keeps a single row for each CDR3 protein, giving no DNA. The sample table sets out approximately 460,000 distinct CDR3 sequences. Sequenced sample: blood T cells: a sorted CD56 or NKG2C T cell subset, CD4+ or CD8+ T cells, or bulk PBMC T cells (not recorded which). All receptors derive from a woman between 18 and 70 years old in good health.

The chain recombines TRBV5-1 with TRBJ2-7; with no DNA, the TCRdb D assignment of TRBD1 cannot be verified. CDR1 is SGHRS, CDR2 YFSETQ, per germline. This CDR3 comprises 14 residues. CDR3 amino acids: CASSPTGWSSGQYF.

The genes are TRBV5-5 and TRBJ1-1; TCRdb picks TRBD1, but there is no DNA to check that call. Germline CDR1 and CDR2: SGHKS and YYEKEE (reference sequence). The CDR3 runs 14 residues. The CDR3 sequence is CASSWDGAGTEAFF. The entire variable domain, with the rest obtained from reference TRBV5-5 and TRBJ1-1, is as follows: DAGVTQSPTHLIKTRGQQVTLRCSPISGHKSVSWYQQVLGQGPQFIFQYYEKEERGRGNFPDRFSARQFPNYSSELNVNALLLGDSALYLCASSWDGAGTEAFFGQGTRLTVV.

This chain uses TRBV19 with TRBJ1-2; as DNA is missing, the TRBD1 call by TCRdb cannot be tested. CDR1 and CDR2 from the germline V gene are LNHDA and SQIVND (reference sequence). CDR3 length: 13 amino acids. The CDR3 is CAAAPGRGYGYTF.

The rearrangement links TRBV20-1 to TRBJ2-2. CDR1 and CDR2 (germline): DFQATT, SNEGSKA (reference sequence). The CDR3 totals 12 residues. The CDR3 loop reads CSAGPNTGELFF.

The chain uses TRBV5-1 and TRBJ1-6; the D gene TCRdb calls, TRBD1, cannot be checked with no DNA. The CDR3 has 15 residues. Per germline, CDR1 SGHRS and CDR2 YFSETQ. CDR3 in amino acids: CASSEWTGPDSPLHF.

V gene TRBV15 combines with J gene TRBJ2-1; the TCRdb call, TRBD2, lacks DNA for checking. Per the germline V gene, CDR1 is LNHNV and CDR2 is YYDKDF (reference sequence). The CDR3 is 16 residues long. The CDR3: CATQGRGGSGYNEQFF.

The J gene is TRBJ2-1, the V gene TRBV27; TCRdb's D call, TRBD1, is unchecked because there is no DNA. The CDR3 totals 16 residues. Germline assignment: CDR1 MNHEY and CDR2 SMNVEV (reference sequence). CDR3 residues: CASSQNTGVRGNEQFF.

The rearrangement uses TRBV30 and TRBJ2-4; no DNA is available, so the TRBD1 call from TCRdb remains unchecked. Per germline, CDR1 GTSNPN and CDR2 SVGIG (reference sequence). There are 14 residues in the CDR3. CDR3 sequence reads: CAWSVQGAGNIQYF.

The CDR3 sequence: CASSYGGQGKGGNTIYF. The chain combines TRBV6-5 with TRBJ1-3; TCRdb's assignment of TRBD1 cannot be checked, as there is no DNA. In germline, CDR1 is MNHEY, CDR2 SVGAGI. CDR3 length equals 17 residues.

The chain carries TRBV7-9 and TRBJ2-1; TCRdb gives TRBD1 as the D gene, but with no DNA this cannot be confirmed. Germline V CDR1 and CDR2: SEHNR, FQNEAQ (reference sequence). The CDR3 length is 14 residues. The CDR3 here is CASSLYGATNEQFF.

This chain joins TRBV15 and TRBJ1-1; TCRdb lists TRBD1, though no DNA is available to test this call. This CDR3 has 15 amino acids. Germline V gene lookup returns CDR1 LNHNV and CDR2 YYDKDF (reference sequence). The CDR3 protein is CATSRQGQGATEAFF.

The chain couples TRBV12-3 or TRBV12-4 to TRBJ2-1; TCRdb indicates TRBD2, and absent DNA this call remains unverified. The CDR3 length is 15 residues. CDR3 region: CASSPRGLRGNEQFF.

The rearrangement uses TRBV12-3 or TRBV12-4 and TRBJ1-6. This CDR3 is 13 amino acids long. CDR3 region: CASSSGLLGPLHF.

This rearrangement joins TRBV5-6 to TRBJ2-1; TCRdb calls TRBD1, which cannot be checked without DNA. The CDR3 has 14 residues. Per the germline V gene, CDR1 is SGHDT and CDR2 is YYEEEE. CDR3: CASSLERETNEQFF.

The J gene is TRBJ2-7, the V gene TRBV29-1; TCRdb's D call, TRBD1, is unchecked because there is no DNA. The CDR3 is 12 residues long. Germline V gene data show CDR1 as SQVTM and CDR2 as ANQGSEA. This chain's CDR3 is CSVAWGNYEQYF.

The V gene is TRBV7-2, the J gene TRBJ1-4. Germline values: CDR1 SGHTA, CDR2 FQGNSA. The CDR3 contains 12 residues. CDR3 region: CASSSHGEKLFF.

This sequence joins TRBV12-3 or TRBV12-4 and TRBJ2-5; TCRdb's assignment of TRBD1 cannot be checked, as there is no DNA. The CDR3 is 14 residues long. The CDR3 sequence is CASSDRLNRETQYF.

J is TRBJ1-1 and V is TRBV29-1. The CDR3 is 12 amino acids. CDR1 and CDR2 (germline): SQVTM, ANQGSEA. CDR3 sequence reads: CSVVAPNTEAFF.

The chain links TRBV29-1 to TRBJ2-5; the TCRdb call, TRBD2, lacks DNA for checking. This CDR3 contains 15 residues. The germline V gene has CDR1 SQVTM and CDR2 ANQGSEA. The chain's CDR3 is CSVEGEWGETETQYF.

The chain uses TRBV12-3 or TRBV12-4 and TRBJ1-6; TCRdb's assignment of TRBD1 cannot be checked, as there is no DNA. CDR3 length: 15 residues. This CDR3 reads CASSLQGKLNSPLHF.

The chain employs TRBV19 and TRBJ2-2; TCRdb names TRBD1, which stays unverified in the absence of DNA. Germline V gene sequence: CDR1 LNHDA, CDR2 SQIVND (reference sequence). CDR3 size: 16 residues. The CDR3 loop reads CASSIPPAGETGELFF. The variable domain in full, with the rest retrieved from reference TRBV19 and TRBJ2-2, is DGGITQSPKYLFRKEGQNVTLSCEQNLNHDAMYWYRQDPGQGLRLIYYSQIVNDFQKGDIAEGYSVSREKKESFPLTVTSAQKNPTAFYLCASSIPPAGETGELFFGEGSRLTVL.

The chain recombines TRBV7-2 with TRBJ1-2; absent DNA, TCRdb's TRBD1 call cannot be checked. The CDR3 extends over 14 amino acids. CDR1 is SGHTA and CDR2 is FQGNSA in the germline V gene. The CDR3 region is CASSLASGIYGYTF.

The chain couples TRBV29-1 to TRBJ2-1; TCRdb picks TRBD2, but there is no DNA to check that call. Germline lookup yields CDR1 SQVTM and CDR2 ANQGSEA. The CDR3 is 13 residues long. CDR3 in amino acids: CSVESLAGDEQFF.

The CDR3 spells CASSLRDREYNEQFF. The V call is TRBV12-3 or TRBV12-4, the J call TRBJ2-1; TCRdb's D gene call, TRBD1, goes unchecked for lack of DNA. The CDR3 length is 15 residues.